The 24 T cell receptor beta chains in this list originate from one sample, sequenced in a study of blood T cell repertoires in COVID-19. Sequencing used immunoSEQ multiplex PCR; TCRdb keeps in-frame clones, though not all of them. This repertoire shows under 150,000 clones, 84% found once; its top ten account for roughly 4%. The sample consisted of PBMCs or T cells enriched from blood (not recorded which). The receptor source for this set is a man aged 50 to 59 in a cohort exposed to, infected with or recovered from COVID-19 (not recorded which).

The rearrangement uses TRBV7-9 and TRBJ2-1; 8 positions agree with TRBD2. V lost 3 bases and J lost 9; bases outside the gene matches: 10. Germline V gene data show CDR1 as SEHNR and CDR2 as FQNEAQ (reference sequence). CDR3 length: 15 residues. The CDR3 region has the DNA TGTGCCAGCAGCTTCGGGATAGCGGGAACGGGTGAGCAGTTCTTC. This translates into CASSFGIAGTGEQFF.

CDR3 sequence reads: CASSHISSGSAGTQYF. Here the CDR3 DNA reads TGCGCCAGCAGCCACATTTCTAGCGGGAGCGCAGGTACGCAGTATTTT. This chain joins TRBV4-1 and TRBJ2-3; TRBD2 agrees at 10 bases. Germline lookup yields CDR1 MGHRA and CDR2 YSYEKL. CDR3 length: 16 amino acids. The V segment lost 3 bases and the J segment 8 bases; nucleotides outside the gene matches: 11.

This clone was counted only a few times. The J gene is TRBJ2-1, the V gene TRBV5-1; the match to TRBD2 covers 7 bases. The CDR3 totals 14 residues. Germline V gene data show CDR1 as SGHRS and CDR2 as YFSETQ. J gave up 3 bases and V 7 bases, and 7 bases lay outside the gene matches. CDR3 in DNA: TGCGCCAGCGGAGCTAGCGGTAACTACAATGAGCAGTTCTTC. It is translated as CASGASGNYNEQFF.

The V call is TRBV6-5, the J call TRBJ2-1; possible D gene TRBD1, 5 bases. CDR1 and CDR2 from the germline V gene are MNHEY and SVGAGI. The CDR3 runs to 12 residues. V was pared by 6 bases and J by 7 bases, with 10 bases between. In DNA, the CDR3 is TGTGCCAGCAGGCAGGGTGGGAATGAGCAGTTCTTC. This translates into CASRQGGNEQFF.

The gene calls are TRBV5-6 and TRBJ2-7; D might be TRBD2 (6 bases). Trimming took 0 bases from V and 2 from J, leaving 12 bases between them. CDR1 SGHDT and CDR2 YYEEEE come from the germline V gene. The CDR3 consists of 15 residues. The CDR3, as DNA: TGTGCCAGCAGCTTGGTTTTCGGGGGAACCTACGAGCAGTACTTC. This sequence encodes CASSLVFGGTYEQYF.

This clone was detected once. The V and J genes are TRBV5-1 and TRBJ1-2; D remains ambiguous. Looked up from germline, CDR1 is SGHRS and CDR2 is YFSETQ. The CDR3 extends over 13 amino acids. V lost 0 bases to trimming and J lost 8 bases, with 11 bases between them. CDR3 amino acids: CASSLESFGGYTF. The CDR3 DNA is TGCGCCAGCAGCTTGGAGAGCTTCGGGGGCTACACCTTC.

This rearrangement joins TRBV13 to TRBJ2-3, with TRBD2 matching over 7 bases. Germline V CDR1 and CDR2: PRHDT, FYEKMQ (reference sequence). The trim removed 5 bases at V and 0 bases at J, leaving 5 bases unmatched. The CDR3 sequence is 15 residues long. The chain's CDR3 is CASSTRLASTDTQYF. In DNA, the CDR3 is TGTGCCAGCAGCACAAGACTAGCTAGCACAGATACGCAGTATTTT.

The chain has TRBV2 and TRBJ1-2, with TRBD1 matching 8 bases. This CDR3 spans 12 amino acids. Germline V gene lookup returns CDR1 SNHLY and CDR2 FYNNEI. After removal of 8 bases from V and 11 bases from J, the junction contained 10 bases not matched to a gene. In nucleotides, the CDR3 is TGTGCCAGCTCTTCCGGGACAGGCTATTACACCTTC. The encoded protein is CASSSGTGYYTF.

The chain has TRBV11-3 and TRBJ2-5; 14 positions agree with TRBD2. The CDR3 consists of 15 residues. Germline-derived CDR1 and CDR2 are SGHNT and YENEEA. The junction had 1 base not matched to a gene; V was cut back by 4 bases and J by 3 bases. CDR3 bases: TGTGCCAGCAGCTCGGGACTAGCGGGAGAAGAGACCCAGTACTTC. Translating gives CASSSGLAGEETQYF.

The V and J genes are TRBV9 and TRBJ2-7; TRBD2 is a possible D gene (5 bases). The CDR3 has 16 amino acids. Trimming pared 4 bases from V and 9 bases from J, leaving 26 bases between. Germline lookup yields CDR1 SGDLS and CDR2 YYNGEE. CDR3 residues: CASSPTGLSAGTGQYF. CDR3 coding DNA: TGTGCCAGCAGCCCGACTGGTCTTAGCGCCGGCACGGGGCAGTACTTC.

This chain uses TRBV7-9 with TRBJ2-1, with TRBD2 matching 15 bases. With 0 bases clipped from V and 7 bases from J, the junction kept 7 bases outside the gene matches. Germline assignment: CDR1 SEHNR and CDR2 FQNEAQ (reference sequence). The CDR3 runs 18 residues. The CDR3 bases are TGTGCCAGCAGCTTAGCTGGACTAGCGGGAGGGCCATGGAATGAGCAGTTCTTC. Translation gives CASSLAGLAGGPWNEQFF.

This clone was detected a few times. V usage is TRBV12-3 or TRBV12-4 and J usage is TRBJ1-2, with a weak D call TRBD1 (6 bases). The V end lost 6 bases, the J end lost 5 bases, and 13 bases lay between the germline ends. This CDR3 spans 13 amino acids. This chain's CDR3 is CASSLLGQYGYTF. The CDR3 DNA reads TGTGCCAGCAGCCTCCTCGGACAGTATGGCTACACCTTC.

The CDR3 spells CASSVSGLGSLEQYF. The CDR3 DNA reads as TGTGCCAGCAGTGTATCGGGACTAGGGTCATTGGAGCAGTACTTC. The rearrangement links TRBV2 to TRBJ2-7, with 8 positions matching TRBD2. CDR3 length equals 15 residues. Germline V gene sequence: CDR1 SNHLY, CDR2 FYNNEI. The V gene end was trimmed by 4 bases and the J gene end by 7 bases; junction bases not matched to a gene: 12.

V is TRBV7-6 and J is TRBJ1-2; a possible D gene is TRBD1 (6 bases). The CDR3 sequence is 15 residues long. Germline assignment: CDR1 SGHVS and CDR2 FNYEAQ. With 1 base removed from V and 4 bases from J, the gap between germline ends came to 13 bases. The CDR3 DNA follows: TGTGCCAGCAGCTTAGGGGACACTGGCCCCTATGGCTACACCTTC. This sequence encodes CASSLGDTGPYGYTF.

The CDR3 is CASSQEARGSQPQHF. In DNA, the CDR3 is TGCGCCAGCAGCCAAGAGGCGCGGGGTAGTCAGCCCCAGCATTTT. The chain links TRBV4-3 to TRBJ1-5; D gene ambiguous. The germline V gene has CDR1 LGHNA and CDR2 YSLEER. The CDR3 extends over 15 amino acids. V lost 0 bases and J 6 bases, leaving 12 bases between the germline ends.

This chain connects TRBV19 to TRBJ1-6; D unresolved. The V gene lost 6 bases and the J gene lost 4 bases, with 10 bases spanning the gap. There are 14 residues in the CDR3. CDR1 and CDR2 (germline): LNHDA, SQIVND (reference sequence). CDR3 nucleotides: TGTGCCAGTAGGGCCGGAGATTATAATTCACCCCTCCACTTT. This sequence encodes CASRAGDYNSPLHF. Supplemented by reference TRBV19 and TRBJ1-6, the full variable domain reads DGGITQSPKYLFRKEGQNVTLSCEQNLNHDAMYWYRQDPGQGLRLIYYSQIVNDFQKGDIAEGYSVSREKKESFPLTVTSAQKNPTAFYLCASRAGDYNSPLHFGNGTRLTVT.

The chain links TRBV28 to TRBJ1-5, with D uncertain. This CDR3 spans 12 amino acids. Trimming pared 7 bases from V and 7 bases from J, leaving 11 bases between. Germline V gene data show CDR1 as MDHEN and CDR2 as SYDVKM. The CDR3 sequence is CASTPGRQPQHF. CDR3 nucleotides: TGTGCCAGCACACCTGGGAGGCAGCCCCAGCATTTT.

The sample holds a few counts of this clone. The rearrangement links TRBV2 to TRBJ2-7; 7 bases are a match to TRBD1. J lost 0 bases, V lost 6 bases, and 2 bases had no gene match. This CDR3 is built from 13 residues. The germline gives CDR1 SNHLY, CDR2 FYNNEI. This chain's CDR3 is CASSGQVSYEQYF. Here the CDR3 DNA reads TGTGCCAGCAGCGGACAGGTCTCCTACGAGCAGTACTTC.

CDR3 sequence reads: CASSTSLRGLGETQYF. The CDR3 DNA is TGTGCCAGTAGTACGTCCCTTAGGGGATTAGGAGAGACCCAGTACTTC. The chain links TRBV19 to TRBJ2-5; possibly TRBD1 for D (5 bases). Trimming pared 4 bases from V and 4 bases from J, leaving 19 bases between. Per germline, CDR1 LNHDA and CDR2 SQIVND (reference sequence). The CDR3 loop spans 16 amino acids.

Only a few counts were recorded for this clone. This chain joins TRBV10-3 and TRBJ2-7; 7 positions agree with TRBD1. V trimming: 6 bases; J trimming: 2 bases; junction bases outside the gene matches: 4. The germline V gene encodes CDR1 ENHRY and CDR2 SYGVKD. The CDR3 has 13 residues. The CDR3 DNA is TGTGCCATCAGCGACGACAGGGCCTACGAGCAGTACTTC. Amino acids: CAISDDRAYEQYF.

The CDR3 spells CASLRTGGFSLAQETQYF. CDR3 DNA: TGTGCCAGCTTACGGACAGGGGGCTTCTCCTTGGCACAAGAGACCCAGTACTTC. V and J are TRBV3-1 (or the pseudogene TRBV3-2) and TRBJ2-5; 11 bases fit TRBD1. J was trimmed by 2 bases and V by 8 bases; bases with no gene match: 16. This CDR3 has 18 residues. The V gene's germline CDR1 is LGHDT and CDR2 YNNKEL (reference sequence).

This rearrangement joins TRBV5-1 to TRBJ2-1, with 9 positions matching TRBD1. Unmatched junction bases numbered 6, after V lost 4 bases and J lost 4 bases. The CDR3 sequence is 15 residues long. CDR1 is SGHRS and CDR2 is YFSETQ in the germline V gene. CDR3 amino acids: CASSQTGTGYNEQFF. The CDR3 region has the DNA TGCGCCAGCAGCCAGACCGGGACAGGGTACAATGAGCAGTTCTTC. Variable domain in full (rest from reference TRBV5-1 and TRBJ2-1): KAGVTQTPRYLIKTRGQQVTLSCSPISGHRSVSWYQQTPGQGLQFLFEYFSETQRNKGNFPGRFSGRQFSNSRSEMNVSTLELGDSALYLCASSQTGTGYNEQFFGPGTRLTVL.

The genes are TRBV5-4 and TRBJ1-1; no reliable D call. CDR1 SGHNT and CDR2 YYREEE come from the germline V gene (reference sequence). The CDR3 runs 12 residues. V lost 4 bases to trimming and J lost 4 bases, with 8 bases between them. The CDR3 reads CASSLDPTEAFF. DNA of the CDR3: TGTGCCAGCAGCCTAGACCCCACTGAAGCTTTCTTT.

The rearrangement uses TRBV5-1 and TRBJ2-7, with D possibly being TRBD1 (5 bases). The CDR3 has 14 residues. Germline assignment: CDR1 SGHRS and CDR2 YFSETQ. Trimming shortened V by 0 bases and J by 5 bases, and 12 bases separated the two germline ends. The chain's CDR3 is CASSLDWGRDEQYF. The DNA of the CDR3 is TGCGCCAGCAGCTTGGATTGGGGCAGGGACGAGCAGTACTTC.